This entry lists 2 T cell receptor beta chains sequenced from one sample in a study of blood T cells in healthy people across ages. With a J-beta primer mix and a sample-barcoded 5' primer, a second PCR ran about 7 to 12 cycles. TCRdb called the 5' RACE reads again in MiXCR, with one record for every CDR3 protein. The repertoire holds 1,100,000 or so distinct CDR3 sequences, with under 55% as singletons. Sequencing input: blood. The source is a woman aged 55 to 70 in good health.

The V gene is TRBV7-3, the J gene TRBJ1-2; D gene uncertain. This CDR3 comprises 14 residues. Trimming took 0 bases from V and 3 from J, leaving 8 bases between them. Looked up from germline, CDR1 is SGHTA and CDR2 is FQGTGA. The CDR3 DNA follows: TGTGCCAGCAGCTTAACGTCGTTAGACTATGGCTACACCTTC. Its protein is CASSLTSLDYGYTF.

The rearrangement uses TRBV5-4 and TRBJ2-5; 8 bases fit TRBD1. CDR3 length: 15 residues. Germline trimming cut 4 bases from V and 5 bases from J; bases unmatched to any gene: 10. Germline CDR1 and CDR2: SGHNT and YYREEE (reference sequence). Here the CDR3 reads CASSPSRTGMETQYF. DNA of the CDR3: TGTGCCAGCAGCCCATCCAGGACAGGGATGGAGACCCAGTACTTC.